Listed here are 19 T cell receptor beta chains from one sample, sequenced in a study of CXCR3-negative and CXCR3-positive naive CD8 T cells. These TCRs' antigens remain unknown. Study-wide findings and caveats: Hydrophobicity of TRB CDR3s was greater in CXCR3-positive naive cells than in CXCR3-negative naive cells.

With UMI labels, 5' RACE was used to prepare the TRB cDNA libraries. TCRdb processed the 5' RACE reads again and assigns one entry to each CDR3 protein, with no DNA. The ten most abundant clones cover 0.53% of a sample with tens of thousands of distinct CDR3 sequences. Sequences were obtained from naive CXCR3+ CD8+ T cells from blood. Subset: CD45RO-CCR7+CD27+CD95- naive CD8+ T cells expressing CXCR3 (TNR3+). The receptors here all came from a human donor in good health. Some clones in this sample may be carry-over from other donors' samples.

The gene calls are TRBV29-1 and TRBJ2-7. This CDR3 is 12 amino acids long. Germline loops: CDR1 SQVTM, CDR2 ANQGSEA. The CDR3 loop reads CSVVNSFYEQYF.

J is TRBJ2-7 and V is TRBV29-1. CDR3 length: 13 amino acids. CDR1 and CDR2 (germline): SQVTM, ANQGSEA. The CDR3 sequence: CSVEQENSYEQYF.

This chain uses TRBV28 with TRBJ1-1. Per germline, CDR1 MDHEN and CDR2 SYDVKM. The CDR3 contains 12 residues. CDR3 sequence reads: CASSLSVTEAFF.

This chain links TRBV19 with TRBJ2-5; TCRdb's D call of TRBD1 is untestable without DNA. The CDR3 loop spans 17 amino acids. Germline V gene sequence: CDR1 LNHDA, CDR2 SQIVND (reference sequence). The CDR3 loop reads CARSTQDRGEMTETQYF.

The chain joins TRBV9 to TRBJ2-7; no DNA is available, so the TRBD1 call from TCRdb remains unchecked. CDR3 length: 16 amino acids. Germline assignment: CDR1 SGDLS and CDR2 YYNGEE. The CDR3 here is CASSPGGGGGADEQYF.

This sequence joins TRBV6-2 or TRBV6-3 and TRBJ2-1. From germline, CDR1 is MNHEY and CDR2 SVGEGT. The CDR3 spans 20 residues. CDR3: CASSYLRTSSFFSSYNEQFF.

This chain uses TRBV18 with TRBJ2-2; with no DNA, the TCRdb D assignment of TRBD2 cannot be verified. The CDR3 extends over 18 amino acids. Germline V gene data show CDR1 as KGHSH and CDR2 as LQKENI. CDR3 region: CASSLWLATERDTGELFF.

The gene calls are TRBV28 and TRBJ1-5; with no DNA, the TCRdb D assignment of TRBD1 cannot be verified. The CDR3 is made up of 14 amino acids. Germline CDR1 MDHEN, CDR2 SYDVKM. CDR3 region: CASSQPGDNQPQHF. Based on the CDR3 plus reference TRBV28 and TRBJ1-5, the full variable domain is DVKVTQSSRYLVKRTGEKVFLECVQDMDHENMFWYRQDPGLGLRLIYFSYDVKMKEKGDIPEGYSVSREKKERFSLILESASTNQTSMYLCASSQPGDNQPQHFGDGTRLSIL.

V usage is TRBV12-3 or TRBV12-4 and J usage is TRBJ2-5; the D gene TCRdb calls, TRBD2, cannot be checked with no DNA. This CDR3 comprises 16 residues. The chain's CDR3 is CASSGTSGSSGETQYF.

The rearrangement uses TRBV5-6 and TRBJ1-5; checking the TCRdb D call of TRBD1 is not possible without DNA. Per germline, CDR1 SGHDT and CDR2 YYEEEE. The CDR3 totals 15 residues. CDR3 in amino acids: CASSTRTGSNQPQHF.

The gene calls are TRBV20-1 and TRBJ1-2; TCRdb's assignment of TRBD1 cannot be checked, as there is no DNA. The germline V gene has CDR1 DFQATT and CDR2 SNEGSKA (reference sequence). The CDR3 runs to 16 residues. The CDR3 protein is CSARDKDRNYNYGYTF.

The J gene is TRBJ2-7, the V gene TRBV4-1. Germline loops: CDR1 MGHRA, CDR2 YSYEKL. This CDR3 comprises 15 residues. The CDR3 here is CASSPLTTSTYEQYF.

CDR3 sequence: CASSEGSGLKNEQFF. The chain combines TRBV2 with TRBJ2-1; TCRdb calls TRBD1, which cannot be checked without DNA. Germline values: CDR1 SNHLY, CDR2 FYNNEI. The CDR3 length is 15 residues.

This chain uses TRBV7-2 with TRBJ2-2. This CDR3 contains 14 residues. CDR1 is SGHTA and CDR2 is FQGNSA in the germline V gene. The chain's CDR3 is CASSLAGYTGELFF.

The CDR3 sequence is CASSPGDLSYEQYF. The chain links TRBV19 to TRBJ2-7; TCRdb reports TRBD1, a call that lacks DNA to check it against. The CDR3 length is 14 residues. The V gene's germline CDR1 is LNHDA and CDR2 SQIVND (reference sequence).

The chain employs TRBV15 and TRBJ1-2. The CDR3 covers 13 residues. CDR1 LNHNV and CDR2 YYDKDF come from the germline V gene (reference sequence). The CDR3 sequence: CATSTRFGYGYTF.

The chain employs TRBV7-2 and TRBJ2-7; TCRdb calls TRBD1, which cannot be checked without DNA. Germline CDR1 and CDR2: SGHTA and FQGNSA. This CDR3 has 15 amino acids. The chain's CDR3 is CASSLNRVSSYEQYF.

The rearrangement uses TRBV28 and TRBJ2-3; TCRdb lists TRBD2, though no DNA is available to test this call. Germline V gene sequence: CDR1 MDHEN, CDR2 SYDVKM. The CDR3 spans 14 residues. This CDR3 is CASSSSIYTDTQYF.

The rearrangement links TRBV2 to TRBJ2-1; TCRdb lists TRBD2, though no DNA is available to test this call. The CDR3 extends over 14 amino acids. The germline CDR1 and CDR2 sequences are SNHLY and FYNNEI. This CDR3 is CASWAGGTYNEQFF.